The 2 T cell receptor beta chains below all came from one sample that was sequenced in a study of identical twins. Each CDR3 protein is one row after TCRdb ran MiXCR on the 5' RACE reads. The repertoire holds more than 200,000 distinct CDR3 sequences, with less than 9.5% as singletons. The specimen was memory (CD45RO+) T cells sorted from blood. The receptors stem from a woman aged 18-35 years in good health.

This clonotype has only one observation. This rearrangement joins TRBV5-6 to TRBJ2-7; 9 positions agree with TRBD1. Losses at the gene ends were 3 bases for V and 1 base for J; bases not matched to a gene: 8. The CDR3 loop spans 16 amino acids. The V gene's germline CDR1 is SGHDT and CDR2 YYEEEE. This chain's CDR3 is CASSSTRDRVSYEQYF. Here the CDR3 DNA reads TGTGCCAGCAGCTCAACCAGGGACAGGGTGTCCTACGAGCAGTACTTC.

This clonotype turned up a few times. V is TRBV11-3 and J is TRBJ2-7; D ambiguous. The V end lost 5 bases, the J end lost 6 bases, and 11 bases lay between the germline ends. The CDR3 runs 12 residues. In germline, CDR1 is SGHNT, CDR2 YENEEA. Here the CDR3 reads CASSPRGVEQYF. CDR3 coding DNA: TGTGCCAGCAGCCCTAGAGGAGTCGAGCAGTACTTC.